This T cell receptor beta chain was retrieved from a study of shared clonotypes between healthy human individuals. Study outcomes and limitations: Unshared clonotypes carried lower generation probabilities than those common to all four donors. Researchers found naive subsets generally carried larger estimated richness than memory subsets.

Produced via immunoSEQ multiplex PCR; TCRdb's table is partial and in-frame only. This table holds around 2.3 million clones, around 95% found once. Trimming took 2 bases from V and 9 from J, leaving 12 bases between them. Germline V lookup: CDR1 SGDLS, CDR2 YYNGEE. The CDR3 loop spans 13 amino acids. Notes on this clone: Antigen specificity is unknown.

The V and J genes are TRBV9 and TRBJ2-1, with D uncertain. The receptor was derived from a man between 18 and 29 years old in good health. Sequencing was done on a sample of naive CD4+ T cells sorted from blood. Subset: CD45RA+ positively selected. The CDR3 DNA reads as TGTGCCAGCAGCGTGAATACGCTAGGTGAGCAGTTCTTC. It codes for CASSVNTLGEQFF.